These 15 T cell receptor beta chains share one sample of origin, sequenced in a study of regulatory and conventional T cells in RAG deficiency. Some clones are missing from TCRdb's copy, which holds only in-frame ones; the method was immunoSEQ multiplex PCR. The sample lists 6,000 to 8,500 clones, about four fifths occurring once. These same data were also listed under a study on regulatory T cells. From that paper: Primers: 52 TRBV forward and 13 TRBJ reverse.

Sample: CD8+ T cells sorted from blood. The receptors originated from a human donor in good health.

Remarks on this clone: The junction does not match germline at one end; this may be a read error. Here the CDR3 DNA reads TGTGCCAGCAGTTACTCTGCTAGCGGGGGGCCTGAAGTGGTCTTC. Translated, it gives CASSYSASGGPEVVF. The chain joins TRBV6-5 to TRBJ2-1, with 11 bases fitting TRBD2. Per the germline V gene, CDR1 is MNHEY and CDR2 is SVGAGI. The CDR3 is made up of 15 amino acids.

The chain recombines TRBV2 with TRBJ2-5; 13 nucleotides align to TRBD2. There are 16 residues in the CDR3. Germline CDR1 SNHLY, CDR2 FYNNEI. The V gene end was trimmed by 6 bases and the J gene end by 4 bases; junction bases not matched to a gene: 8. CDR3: CASRPTSGGAGETQYF. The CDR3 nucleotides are TGTGCCAGCAGGCCCACTAGCGGGGGGGCTGGAGAGACCCAGTACTTC.

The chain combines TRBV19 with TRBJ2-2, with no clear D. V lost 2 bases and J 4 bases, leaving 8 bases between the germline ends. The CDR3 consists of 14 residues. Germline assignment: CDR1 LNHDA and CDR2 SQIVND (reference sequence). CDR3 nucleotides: TGTGCCAGTAGTATAAGCCTCCTCACCGGGGAGCTGTTTTTT. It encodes CASSISLLTGELFF.

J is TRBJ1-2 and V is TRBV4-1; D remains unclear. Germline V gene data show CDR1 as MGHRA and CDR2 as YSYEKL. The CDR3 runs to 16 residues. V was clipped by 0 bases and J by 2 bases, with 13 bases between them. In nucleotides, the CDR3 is TGCGCCAGCAGCCAAGATTTTAACACCTTAAACTATGGCTACACCTTC. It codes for CASSQDFNTLNYGYTF.

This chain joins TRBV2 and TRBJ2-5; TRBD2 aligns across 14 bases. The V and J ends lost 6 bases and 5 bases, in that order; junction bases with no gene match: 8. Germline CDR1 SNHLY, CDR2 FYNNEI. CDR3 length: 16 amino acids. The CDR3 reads CASSHKTSGGAETQYF. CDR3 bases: TGTGCCAGCAGCCATAAGACTAGCGGGGGGGCGGAGACCCAGTACTTC.

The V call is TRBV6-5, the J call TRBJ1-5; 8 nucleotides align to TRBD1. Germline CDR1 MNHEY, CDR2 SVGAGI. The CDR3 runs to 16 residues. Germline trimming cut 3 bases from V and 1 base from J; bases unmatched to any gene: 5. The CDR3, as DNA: TGTGCCAGCAGTTATACCGGGACAGGAAGCAATCAGCCCCAGCATTTT. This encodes CASSYTGTGSNQPQHF.

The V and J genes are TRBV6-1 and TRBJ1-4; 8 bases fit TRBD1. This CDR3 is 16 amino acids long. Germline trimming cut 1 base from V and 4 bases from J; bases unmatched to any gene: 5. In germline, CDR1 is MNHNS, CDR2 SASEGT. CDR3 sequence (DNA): TGTGCCAGCAGTGAAGGGACAGGGTTTTATAATGAAAAACTGTTTTTT. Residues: CASSEGTGFYNEKLFF.

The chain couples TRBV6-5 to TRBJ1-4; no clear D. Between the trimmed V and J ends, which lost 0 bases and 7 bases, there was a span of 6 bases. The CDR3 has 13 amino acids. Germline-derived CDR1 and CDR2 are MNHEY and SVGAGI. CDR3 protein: CASSYSGSEKLFF. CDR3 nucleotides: TGTGCCAGCAGTTACTCGGGGAGTGAAAAACTGTTTTTT.

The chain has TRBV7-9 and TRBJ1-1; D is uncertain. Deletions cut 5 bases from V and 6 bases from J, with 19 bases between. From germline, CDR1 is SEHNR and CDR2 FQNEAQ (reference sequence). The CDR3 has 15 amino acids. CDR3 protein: CASSPELGQMAEAFF. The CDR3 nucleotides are TGTGCCAGCAGCCCGGAGCTCGGCCAGATGGCTGAAGCTTTCTTT.

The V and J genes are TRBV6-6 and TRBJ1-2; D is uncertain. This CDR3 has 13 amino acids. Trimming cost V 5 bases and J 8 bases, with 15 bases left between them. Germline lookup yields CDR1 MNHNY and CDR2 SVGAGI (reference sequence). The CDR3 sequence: CASSPLGGEGYTF. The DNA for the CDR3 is TGTGCCAGCAGTCCCCTAGGCGGGGAGGGCTACACCTTC.

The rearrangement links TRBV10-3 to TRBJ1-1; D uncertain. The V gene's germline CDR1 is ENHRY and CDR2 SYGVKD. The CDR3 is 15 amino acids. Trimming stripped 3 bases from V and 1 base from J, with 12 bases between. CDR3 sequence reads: CAISELIAANTEAFF. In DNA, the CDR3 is TGTGCCATCAGTGAACTGATCGCGGCGAACACTGAAGCTTTCTTT.

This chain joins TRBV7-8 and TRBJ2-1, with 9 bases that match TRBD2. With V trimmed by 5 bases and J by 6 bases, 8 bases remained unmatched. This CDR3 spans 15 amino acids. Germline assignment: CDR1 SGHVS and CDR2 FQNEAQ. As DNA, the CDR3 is TGTGCCAGCAGCCAGTCTAGCGGGGTTCCCAATGAGCAGTTCTTC. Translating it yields CASSQSSGVPNEQFF.

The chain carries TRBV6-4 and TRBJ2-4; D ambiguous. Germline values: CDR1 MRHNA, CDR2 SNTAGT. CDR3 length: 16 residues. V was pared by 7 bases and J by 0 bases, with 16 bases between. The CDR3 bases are TGTGCCAGCAAGAAGGCCGACAAGCTAGCCAAAAACATTCAGTACTTC. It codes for CASKKADKLAKNIQYF.

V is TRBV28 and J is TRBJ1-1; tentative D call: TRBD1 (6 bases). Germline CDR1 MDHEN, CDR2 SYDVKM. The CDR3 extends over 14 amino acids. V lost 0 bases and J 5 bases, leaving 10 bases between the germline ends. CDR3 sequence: CASSLWGASTEAFF. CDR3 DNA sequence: TGTGCCAGCAGTTTATGGGGGGCCTCGACTGAAGCTTTCTTT.

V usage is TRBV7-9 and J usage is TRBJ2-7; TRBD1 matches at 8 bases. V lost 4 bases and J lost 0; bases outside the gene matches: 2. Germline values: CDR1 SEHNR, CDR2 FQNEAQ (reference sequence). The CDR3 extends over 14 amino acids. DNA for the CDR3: TGTGCCAGCAGCTCCACAGGGGGCTCCTACGAGCAGTACTTC. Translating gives CASSSTGGSYEQYF.